Each of the 29 T cell receptor beta chains below was sequenced from the same sample in a study of CD8+ T cells in alopecia areata. As to treatment: oral pan-JAK inhibitor, 5-10 mg twice daily. Sequencing used cDNA as its template, made by extracting RNA and reverse transcribing it. The method was immunoSEQ multiplex PCR; TCRdb's version includes in-frame clones alone and lacks a portion of them. The sample has 150,000 to 200,000 clones; approximately 61% are singletons. The specimen comprised CD4+ T cells sorted from blood, sampled at week 24, from a patient treated with tofacitinib. These receptors all come from a human donor with alopecia areata.

V and J are TRBV5-1 and TRBJ2-3; D is unresolved. This CDR3 contains 11 residues. Looked up from germline, CDR1 is SGHRS and CDR2 is YFSETQ. V was trimmed by 4 bases and J by 6 bases, leaving 6 bases between them. CDR3 sequence: CASSGPDTQYF. CDR3 nucleotide sequence: TGCGCCAGCAGCGGCCCGGATACGCAGTATTTT. The full variable domain, completed using reference TRBV5-1 and TRBJ2-3, is KAGVTQTPRYLIKTRGQQVTLSCSPISGHRSVSWYQQTPGQGLQFLFEYFSETQRNKGNFPGRFSGRQFSNSRSEMNVSTLELGDSALYLCASSGPDTQYFGPGTRLTVL.

This clone came up a few times. This same CDR3 is encoded by further DNA sequences in the sample. The gene calls are TRBV4-1 and TRBJ1-5; D ambiguous. V dropped 0 bases and J dropped 1 base, with 4 bases sitting between them. Germline CDR1 MGHRA, CDR2 YSYEKL. The CDR3 is 14 residues long. In DNA, the CDR3 is TGCGCCAGCAGCCAAGAAAGGAGCAATCAGCCCCAGCATTTT. Amino acid sequence: CASSQERSNQPQHF.

The table lists this clone with a few counts. Relative to the germline gene, one junction end is altered; a read error may explain this. The chain couples TRBV29-1 to TRBJ1-2; 9 bases align to TRBD1. The CDR3 consists of 13 residues. The germline V gene has CDR1 SQVTM and CDR2 ANQGSEA. Here the CDR3 DNA reads TGCAGCGTCCTCGGACAGGGGAACTCTGGCTACACCTTC. Encoded protein: CSVLGQGNSGYTF.

The chain employs TRBV29-1 and TRBJ1-1, with D unclear. The V gene lost 1 base and the J gene lost 0 bases, with 12 bases spanning the gap. The V gene's germline CDR1 is SQVTM and CDR2 ANQGSEA. The CDR3 has 15 residues. The CDR3 loop is CSVEGGRGLNTEAFF. CDR3 sequence (DNA): TGCAGCGTTGAAGGGGGTAGAGGGTTGAACACTGAAGCTTTCTTT. Full variable domain (remainder filled in from reference TRBV29-1 and TRBJ1-1): SAVISQKPSRDICQRGTSLTIQCQVDSQVTMMFWYRQQPGQSLTLIATANQGSEATYESGFVIDKFPISRPNLTFSTLTVSNMSPEDSSIYLCSVEGGRGLNTEAFFGQGTRLTVV.

V and J are TRBV6-1 and TRBJ2-3, with TRBD1 identical over 7 bases. Germline trimming cut 6 bases from V and 2 bases from J; bases unmatched to any gene: 5. The germline V gene encodes CDR1 MNHNS and CDR2 SASEGT. The CDR3 consists of 14 residues. This CDR3 is CASRSGQNTDTQYF. The CDR3 DNA reads TGTGCCAGCAGATCGGGACAGAACACAGATACGCAGTATTTT.

This rearrangement joins TRBV15 to TRBJ2-3; D ambiguous. CDR3 length: 17 residues. Trimming took 0 bases from V and 2 from J, leaving 15 bases between them. Per germline, CDR1 LNHNV and CDR2 YYDKDF (reference sequence). CDR3 loop: CATSRDRVQALTDTQYF. The CDR3 DNA follows: TGTGCCACCAGCAGAGATAGGGTCCAGGCCCTCACAGATACGCAGTATTTT.

This clone has a handful of counts. V is TRBV29-1 and J is TRBJ2-3; D ambiguous. CDR3 size: 14 residues. CDR1 and CDR2 from the germline V gene are SQVTM and ANQGSEA. V lost 8 bases and J lost 6, with 21 bases in between. The CDR3 region is CSLLGSQNADTQYF. The CDR3 DNA sequence: TGCAGCCTTCTGGGGTCTCAAAACGCGGATACGCAGTATTTT.

This chain connects TRBV29-1 to TRBJ1-5, with unresolved D. Per the germline V gene, CDR1 is SQVTM and CDR2 is ANQGSEA. This CDR3 region has 13 residues. With 0 bases removed from V and 4 bases from J, the gap between germline ends came to 7 bases. The CDR3 nucleotides are TGCAGCGTTGAAGAAGGTGTGAATCAGCCCCAGCATTTT. This codes for CSVEEGVNQPQHF.

Only a few counts were recorded for this clone. The rearrangement links TRBV5-1 to TRBJ2-7; 10 bases are a match to TRBD2. V dropped 3 bases and J dropped 5; count of bases not matched to a gene: 8. In germline, CDR1 is SGHRS, CDR2 YFSETQ. The CDR3 consists of 15 residues. This CDR3 reads CASSWRASGGNEQYF. In nucleotides, the CDR3 is TGCGCCAGCAGCTGGAGGGCTAGCGGGGGAAACGAGCAGTACTTC.

The genes are TRBV7-2 and TRBJ2-4; 8 bases align to TRBD2. The length of the CDR3 is 14 residues. CDR1 is SGHTA, CDR2 FQGNSA, per germline. With 1 base clipped from V and 8 bases from J, the junction kept 4 bases outside the gene matches. The CDR3 region is CASSLVGTSDIQYF. CDR3 sequence (DNA): TGTGCCAGCAGCTTAGTGGGGACTAGTGACATTCAGTACTTC.

The rearrangement joins TRBV25-1 to TRBJ1-6; D unresolved. V was pared by 4 bases and J by 7 bases, with 8 bases between. CDR3 length: 13 amino acids. Germline V gene data show CDR1 as MGHDK and CDR2 as SYGVNS. The CDR3 sequence is CASSVKGNSPLHF. The DNA of the CDR3 is TGTGCCAGCAGTGTCAAAGGGAATTCACCCCTCCACTTT.

In DNA form, the CDR3 reads TGTGCCAGCAGCTTTGACAGGGTGAGGAATGAGCAGTTCTTC. Encoded protein: CASSFDRVRNEQFF. The rearrangement uses TRBV7-2 and TRBJ2-1, with 7 bases fitting TRBD1. The germline V gene encodes CDR1 SGHTA and CDR2 FQGNSA. V lost 3 bases, J lost 7 bases, and 6 bases stayed unmatched. This CDR3 spans 14 amino acids.

Of note for this clone: Other nucleotide sequences in the sample specify the same CDR3. The chain joins TRBV7-2 to TRBJ2-3; no reliable D call. The ends were cut back, 1 base at V and 1 base at J, with 6 bases in the middle. The germline gives CDR1 SGHTA, CDR2 FQGNSA. The CDR3 runs to 14 residues. The CDR3: CASSLVGRTDTQYF. Here the CDR3 DNA reads TGTGCCAGCAGCTTAGTGGGTCGCACAGATACGCAGTATTTT.

This clone has only a few counts. This chain connects TRBV7-2 to TRBJ1-2; no clear D gene. From germline, CDR1 is SGHTA and CDR2 FQGNSA. This CDR3 is built from 14 residues. Trimming removed 5 bases at V and 4 bases at J, with 14 bases between. The CDR3 DNA follows: TGTGCCAGCAGCCCCCGGATGACCTTCTATGGCTACACCTTC. This codes for CASSPRMTFYGYTF. The whole variable domain, filled in from reference TRBV7-2 and TRBJ1-2, reads GAGVSQSPSNKVTEKGKDVELRCDPISGHTALYWYRQSLGQGLEFLIYFQGNSAPDKSGLPSDRFSAERTGGSVSTLTIQRTQQEDSAVYLCASSPRMTFYGYTFGSGTRLTVV.

This clone was counted only a few times. This rearrangement joins TRBV30 to TRBJ1-6; possible D gene TRBD1, 5 bases. The germline CDR1 and CDR2 sequences are GTSNPN and SVGIG (reference sequence). V was shortened by 4 bases and J by 6 bases, with 10 bases between the two germline ends. The CDR3 covers 13 residues. The CDR3 sequence: CAWTQGVNSPLHF. CDR3 nucleotides: TGTGCCTGGACACAAGGGGTTAATTCACCCCTCCACTTT.

CDR3 bases: TGCAGCGTTGAACGAGAACCGAACACTGAAGCTTTCTTT. Its protein product is CSVEREPNTEAFF. The rearrangement joins TRBV29-1 to TRBJ1-1; D remains ambiguous. Germline V CDR1 and CDR2: SQVTM, ANQGSEA. The CDR3 totals 13 residues. Trimming took off 2 bases at V and 1 base at J, with 8 bases between the two ends. The full variable domain, its missing parts supplied by reference TRBV29-1 and TRBJ1-1, is SAVISQKPSRDICQRGTSLTIQCQVDSQVTMMFWYRQQPGQSLTLIATANQGSEATYESGFVIDKFPISRPNLTFSTLTVSNMSPEDSSIYLCSVEREPNTEAFFGQGTRLTVV.

The J gene is TRBJ2-2, the V gene TRBV29-1; possibly TRBD2 for D (6 bases). Trimming shortened V by 7 bases and J by 2 bases, and 17 bases separated the two germline ends. The CDR3 sequence is 15 residues long. The germline gives CDR1 SQVTM, CDR2 ANQGSEA. In DNA, the CDR3 is TGCAGCGGTCTCCTCGGCGGACTAAACACCGGGGAGCTGTTTTTT. Its protein is CSGLLGGLNTGELFF.

V is TRBV2 and J is TRBJ1-1; D is possibly TRBD1 (6 bases). Trimming took off 6 bases at V and 4 bases at J, with 12 bases between the two ends. The CDR3 runs to 13 residues. Germline V gives CDR1 SNHLY, CDR2 FYNNEI. CDR3 sequence: CASRYRDATEAFF. The CDR3 DNA reads TGTGCCAGCAGGTACAGGGACGCCACTGAAGCTTTCTTT.

This clone was seen repeatedly, ten times or more. The DNA for the CDR3 is TGTGCCATACTAGCGGGGGTTCCAGATACGCAGTATTTT. This codes for CAILAGVPDTQYF. This chain connects TRBV10-3 to TRBJ2-3; 11 nucleotides align to TRBD2. The CDR3 is 13 amino acids. V shed 9 bases, J shed 4 bases, and the junction held 3 bases outside the gene matches. Per the germline V gene, CDR1 is ENHRY and CDR2 is SYGVKD.

The rearrangement uses TRBV11-2 and TRBJ2-5; 12 bases are shared with TRBD2. V was clipped by 7 bases and J by 3 bases; unmatched bases: 6. Germline values: CDR1 SGHAT, CDR2 FQNNGV. The CDR3 extends over 15 amino acids. Here the CDR3 DNA reads TGTGCCAGCACCAACGGACTAGCGGGGAAAGAGACCCAGTACTTC. Amino acids: CASTNGLAGKETQYF.

The chain employs TRBV2 and TRBJ1-5; 8 bases are shared with TRBD1. CDR1 is SNHLY, CDR2 FYNNEI, per germline. J lost 0 bases, V lost 6 bases, and 7 bases had no gene match. The CDR3 runs 16 residues. CDR3 coding DNA: TGTGCCAGCAGGCAAGGACAGGGTTATAGCAATCAGCCCCAGCATTTT. It yields the protein CASRQGQGYSNQPQHF.

There are a few counts of this clone. The chain joins TRBV9 to TRBJ2-7; D might be TRBD1 or TRBD2, each matching 5 bases. V gave up 3 bases and J gave up 3 bases, with 16 bases separating them. Looked up from germline, CDR1 is SGDLS and CDR2 is YYNGEE. The CDR3 is 15 residues long. The CDR3 loop reads CASSARGKGDYEQYF. CDR3 in DNA: TGTGCCAGCAGCGCGAGGGGCAAGGGTGACTACGAGCAGTACTTC.

This clone occurred many times. The rearrangement uses TRBV6-6 and TRBJ1-5, with D perhaps matching TRBD1 (6 bases). The germline CDR1 and CDR2 sequences are MNHNY and SVGAGI (reference sequence). The V end was cut by 5 bases, the J end by 2 bases, with 16 bases between. This CDR3 has 16 amino acids. The CDR3 reads CASSTGAGIGNQPQHF. CDR3 in DNA: TGTGCCAGCAGTACGGGGGCTGGGATAGGCAATCAGCCCCAGCATTTT.

The chain joins TRBV27 to TRBJ2-6; a weak D match, TRBD2 (6 bases). The CDR3 loop spans 15 amino acids. The germline V gene encodes CDR1 MNHEY and CDR2 SMNVEV (reference sequence). V was shortened by 4 bases and J by 1 base, with 8 bases between the two germline ends. For the CDR3, the DNA is TGTGCCAGCAGTTACGGGGGATCTGGGGCCAACGTCCTGACTTTC. Translating gives CASSYGGSGANVLTF.

The V and J genes are TRBV29-1 and TRBJ2-7; 7 bases match TRBD1. The CDR3 totals 15 residues. V shed 6 bases and J 2 bases; nucleotides not matched to a gene: 13. CDR1 is SQVTM, CDR2 ANQGSEA, per germline. This CDR3 reads CSVRQGSTIAYEQYF. The CDR3, as DNA: TGCAGCGTCAGACAGGGAAGCACGATCGCCTACGAGCAGTACTTC.

This clone has more than one count but fewer than ten. The V and J genes are TRBV2 and TRBJ1-1; possibly TRBD1 for D (5 bases). Trimming pared 6 bases from V and 4 bases from J, leaving 18 bases between. Germline V CDR1 and CDR2: SNHLY, FYNNEI. This CDR3 has 15 residues. This CDR3 reads CASRPSDSRTTEAFF. The CDR3 bases are TGTGCCAGCAGACCTAGCGACAGCCGCACCACTGAAGCTTTCTTT.

The rearrangement joins TRBV29-1 to TRBJ2-3; D unresolved. Germline-derived CDR1 and CDR2 are SQVTM and ANQGSEA. The ends were cut back, 2 bases at V and 0 bases at J, with 6 bases in the middle. This CDR3 comprises 13 residues. Here the CDR3 reads CSVERSSTDTQYF. Written as DNA, the CDR3 is TGCAGCGTTGAACGGTCTAGCACAGATACGCAGTATTTT.

The V call is TRBV15, the J call TRBJ2-4; tentative D call: TRBD1 (6 bases). The V and J ends lost 5 bases and 0 bases respectively, with 14 bases between them. CDR3 size: 16 residues. Germline values: CDR1 LNHNV, CDR2 YYDKDF (reference sequence). CDR3 protein: CATSVGTHLAKNIQYF. The DNA of the CDR3 is TGTGCCACCAGCGTCGGGACACACCTAGCCAAAAACATTCAGTACTTC.

Notes on this clone: The identical CDR3 is also encoded by other nucleotide sequences in the sample. The J gene is TRBJ1-2, the V gene TRBV9; D not certain. With 0 bases removed from V and 6 bases from J, the gap between germline ends came to 6 bases. The CDR3 length is 12 residues. CDR1 is SGDLS, CDR2 YYNGEE, per germline. CDR3 amino acids: CASSVDGDGYTF. CDR3 sequence (DNA): TGTGCCAGCAGCGTAGACGGTGATGGCTACACCTTC. Full variable domain (missing parts from reference TRBV9 and TRBJ1-2): DSGVTQTPKHLITATGQRVTLRCSPRSGDLSVYWYQQSLDQGLQFLIQYYNGEERAKGNILERFSAQQFPDLHSELNLSSLELGDSALYFCASSVDGDGYTFGSGTRLTVV.